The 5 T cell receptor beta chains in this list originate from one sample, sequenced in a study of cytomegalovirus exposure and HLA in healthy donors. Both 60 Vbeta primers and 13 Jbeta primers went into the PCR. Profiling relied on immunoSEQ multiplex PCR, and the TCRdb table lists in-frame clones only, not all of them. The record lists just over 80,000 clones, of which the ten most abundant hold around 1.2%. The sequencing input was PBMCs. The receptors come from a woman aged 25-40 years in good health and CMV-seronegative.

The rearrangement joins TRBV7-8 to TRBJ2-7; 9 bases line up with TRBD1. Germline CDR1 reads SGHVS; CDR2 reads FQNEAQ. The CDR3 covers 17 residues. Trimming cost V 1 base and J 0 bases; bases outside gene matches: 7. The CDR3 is CASSLGQGDGPSYEQYF. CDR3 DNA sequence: TGTGCCAGCAGCTTAGGACAGGGGGACGGTCCCTCCTACGAGCAGTACTTC.

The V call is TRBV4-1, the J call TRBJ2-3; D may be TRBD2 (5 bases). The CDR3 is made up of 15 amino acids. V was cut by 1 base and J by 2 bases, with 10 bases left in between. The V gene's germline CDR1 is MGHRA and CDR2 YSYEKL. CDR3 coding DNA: TGCGCCAGCAGCCAAGTAGGCGGGCCCACAGATACGCAGTATTTT. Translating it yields CASSQVGGPTDTQYF.

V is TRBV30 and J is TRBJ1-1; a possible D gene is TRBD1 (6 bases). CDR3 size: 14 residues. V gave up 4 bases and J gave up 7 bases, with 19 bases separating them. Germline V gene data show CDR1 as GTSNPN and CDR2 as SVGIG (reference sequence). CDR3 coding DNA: TGTGCCTGGACCCTACCTACAGGGAGGGGTGAAGCTTTCTTT. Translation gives CAWTLPTGRGEAFF. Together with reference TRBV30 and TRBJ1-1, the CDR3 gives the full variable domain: SQTIHQWPATLVQPVGSPLSLECTVEGTSNPNLYWYRQAAGRGLQLLFYSVGIGQISSEVPQNLSASRPQDRQFILSSKKLLLSDSGFYLCAWTLPTGRGEAFFGQGTRLTVV.

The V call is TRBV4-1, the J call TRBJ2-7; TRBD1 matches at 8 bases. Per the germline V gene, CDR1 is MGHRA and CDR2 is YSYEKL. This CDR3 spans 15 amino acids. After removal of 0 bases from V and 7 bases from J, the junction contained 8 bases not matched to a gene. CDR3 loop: CASSQDPQGAGEQYF. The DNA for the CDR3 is TGCGCCAGCAGCCAAGATCCCCAGGGGGCTGGGGAGCAGTACTTC.

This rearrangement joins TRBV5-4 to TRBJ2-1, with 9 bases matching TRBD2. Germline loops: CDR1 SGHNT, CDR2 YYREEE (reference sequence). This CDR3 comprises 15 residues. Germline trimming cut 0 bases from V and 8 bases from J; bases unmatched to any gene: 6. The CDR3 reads CASSLEGGRGDEQFF. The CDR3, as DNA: TGTGCCAGCAGCTTGGAAGGCGGGAGGGGGGATGAGCAGTTCTTC.